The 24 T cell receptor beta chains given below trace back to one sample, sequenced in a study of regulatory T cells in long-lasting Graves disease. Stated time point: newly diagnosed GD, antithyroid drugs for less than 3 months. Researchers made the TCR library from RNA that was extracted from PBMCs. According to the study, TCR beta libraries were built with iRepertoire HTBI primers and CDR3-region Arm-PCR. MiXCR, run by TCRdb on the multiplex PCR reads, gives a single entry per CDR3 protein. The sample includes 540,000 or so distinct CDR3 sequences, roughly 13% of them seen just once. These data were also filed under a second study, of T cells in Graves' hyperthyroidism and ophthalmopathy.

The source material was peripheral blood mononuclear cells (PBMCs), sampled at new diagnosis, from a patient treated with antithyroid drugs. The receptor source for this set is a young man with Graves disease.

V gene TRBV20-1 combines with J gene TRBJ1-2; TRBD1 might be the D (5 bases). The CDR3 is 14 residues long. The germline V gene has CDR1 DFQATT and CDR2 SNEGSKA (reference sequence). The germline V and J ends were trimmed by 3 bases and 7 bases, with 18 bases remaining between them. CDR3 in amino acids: CSASRSQGRSGYTF. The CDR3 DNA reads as TGCAGTGCTAGTAGGTCTCAGGGAAGGAGTGGCTACACCTTC.

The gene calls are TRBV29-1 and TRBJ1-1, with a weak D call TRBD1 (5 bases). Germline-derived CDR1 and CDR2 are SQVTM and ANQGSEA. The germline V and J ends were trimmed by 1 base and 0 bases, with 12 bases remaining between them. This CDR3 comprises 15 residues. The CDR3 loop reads CSVEGYQGVNTEAFF. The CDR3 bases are TGCAGCGTTGAAGGCTATCAGGGAGTGAACACTGAAGCTTTCTTT.

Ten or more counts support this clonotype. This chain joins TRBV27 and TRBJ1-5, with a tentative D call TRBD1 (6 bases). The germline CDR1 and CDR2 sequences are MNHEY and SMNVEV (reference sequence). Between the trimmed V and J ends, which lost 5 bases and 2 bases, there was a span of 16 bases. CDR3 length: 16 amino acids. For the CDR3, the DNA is TGTGCCAGCAGTCCTTGGACAGAAGTGGGCAATCAGCCCCAGCATTTT. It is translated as CASSPWTEVGNQPQHF.

For the CDR3, the DNA is TGTGCCAGCAGCTTATCGAGCTTTGGGGCCAACGTCCTGACTTTC. Encoded protein: CASSLSSFGANVLTF. The V call is TRBV5-4, the J call TRBJ2-6; the D is unclear. Trimming cost V 2 bases and J 3 bases, with 9 bases left between them. Germline V lookup: CDR1 SGHNT, CDR2 YYREEE (reference sequence). The CDR3 is made up of 15 amino acids.

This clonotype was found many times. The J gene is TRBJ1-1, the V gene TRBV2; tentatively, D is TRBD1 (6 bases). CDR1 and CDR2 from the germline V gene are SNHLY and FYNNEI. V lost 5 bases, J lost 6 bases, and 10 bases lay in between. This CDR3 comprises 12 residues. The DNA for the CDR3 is TGTGCCAGCAGTCTACAGGGTCCTGAAGCTTTCTTT. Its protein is CASSLQGPEAFF.

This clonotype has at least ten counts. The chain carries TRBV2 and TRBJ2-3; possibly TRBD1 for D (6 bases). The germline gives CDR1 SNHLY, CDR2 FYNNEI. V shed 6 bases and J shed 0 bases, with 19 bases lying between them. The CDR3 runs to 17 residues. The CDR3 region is CASRDLGSGASTDTQYF. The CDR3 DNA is TGTGCCAGCAGGGACTTAGGGTCAGGGGCTAGCACAGATACGCAGTATTTT.

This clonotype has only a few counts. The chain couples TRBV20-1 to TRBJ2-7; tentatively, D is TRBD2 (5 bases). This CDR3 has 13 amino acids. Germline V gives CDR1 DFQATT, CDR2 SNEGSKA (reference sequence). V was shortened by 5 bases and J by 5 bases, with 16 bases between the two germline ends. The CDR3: CSAPPRGLHEQYF. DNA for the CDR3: TGCAGTGCTCCCCCTAGAGGACTCCACGAGCAGTACTTC.

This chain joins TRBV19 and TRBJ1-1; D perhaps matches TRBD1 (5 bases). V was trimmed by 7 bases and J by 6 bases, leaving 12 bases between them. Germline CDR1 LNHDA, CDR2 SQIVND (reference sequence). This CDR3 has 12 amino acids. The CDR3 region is CASNRGGSEAFF. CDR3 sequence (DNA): TGTGCCAGTAACCGGGGGGGGTCTGAAGCTTTCTTT.

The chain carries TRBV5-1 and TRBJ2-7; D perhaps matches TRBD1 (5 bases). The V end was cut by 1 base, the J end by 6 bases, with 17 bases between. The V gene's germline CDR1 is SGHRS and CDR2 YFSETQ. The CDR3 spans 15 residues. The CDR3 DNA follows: TGCGCCAGCAGCTTGTCTCAGGCAGGGTTGTCCGAGCAGTACTTC. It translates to CASSLSQAGLSEQYF.

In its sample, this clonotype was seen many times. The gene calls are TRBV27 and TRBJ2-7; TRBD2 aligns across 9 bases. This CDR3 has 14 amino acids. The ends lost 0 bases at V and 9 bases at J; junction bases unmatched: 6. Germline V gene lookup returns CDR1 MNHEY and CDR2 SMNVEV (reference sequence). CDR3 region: CASSLSSREGWQYF. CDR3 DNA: TGTGCCAGCAGTTTATCTTCGCGGGAGGGTTGGCAGTACTTC.

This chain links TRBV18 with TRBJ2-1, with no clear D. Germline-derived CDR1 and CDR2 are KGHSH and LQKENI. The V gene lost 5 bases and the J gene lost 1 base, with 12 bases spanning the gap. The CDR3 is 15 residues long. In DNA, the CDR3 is TGTGCCAGCTCAGCGTCGACGGCTTCCTACAATGAGCAGTTCTTC. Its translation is CASSASTASYNEQFF. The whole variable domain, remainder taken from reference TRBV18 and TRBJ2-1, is NAGVMQNPRHLVRRRGQEARLRCSPMKGHSHVYWYRQLPEEGLKFMVYLQKENIIDESGMPKERFSAEFPKEGPSILRIQQVVRGDSAAYFCASSASTASYNEQFFGPGTRLTVL.

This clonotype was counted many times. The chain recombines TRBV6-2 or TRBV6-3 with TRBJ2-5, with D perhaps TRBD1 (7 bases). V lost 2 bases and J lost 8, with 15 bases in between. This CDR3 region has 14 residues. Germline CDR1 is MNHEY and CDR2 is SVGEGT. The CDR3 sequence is CASSYGDREATQYF. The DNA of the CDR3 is TGTGCCAGCAGTTACGGCGACAGGGAGGCCACCCAGTACTTC.

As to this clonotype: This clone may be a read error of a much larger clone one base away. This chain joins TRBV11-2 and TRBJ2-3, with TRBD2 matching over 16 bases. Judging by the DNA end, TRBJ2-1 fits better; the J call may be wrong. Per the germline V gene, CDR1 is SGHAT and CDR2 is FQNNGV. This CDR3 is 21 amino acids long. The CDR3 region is CASSFTSPGTSGRGALSEQFF. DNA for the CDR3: TGTGCCAGCAGCTTTACGTCGCCCGGGACTAGCGGGAGGGGCGCTTTGAGTGAGCAGTTCTTC.

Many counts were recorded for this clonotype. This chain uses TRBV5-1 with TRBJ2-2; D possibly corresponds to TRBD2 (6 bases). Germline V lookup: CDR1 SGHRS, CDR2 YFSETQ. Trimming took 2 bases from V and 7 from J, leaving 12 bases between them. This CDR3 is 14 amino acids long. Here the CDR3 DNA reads TGCGCCAGCAGCTTTTCGGGAGATGGCGGGGAGCTGTTTTTT. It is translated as CASSFSGDGGELFF. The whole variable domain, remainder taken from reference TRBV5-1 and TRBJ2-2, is KAGVTQTPRYLIKTRGQQVTLSCSPISGHRSVSWYQQTPGQGLQFLFEYFSETQRNKGNFPGRFSGRQFSNSRSEMNVSTLELGDSALYLCASSFSGDGGELFFGEGSRLTVL.

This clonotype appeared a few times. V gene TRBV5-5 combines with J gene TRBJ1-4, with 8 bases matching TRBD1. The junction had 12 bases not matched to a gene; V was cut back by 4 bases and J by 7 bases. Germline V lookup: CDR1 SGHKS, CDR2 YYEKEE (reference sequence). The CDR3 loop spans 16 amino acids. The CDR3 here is CASSQIPGQGVEKLFF. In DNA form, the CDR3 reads TGTGCCAGCAGCCAAATCCCCGGACAGGGTGTTGAAAAACTGTTTTTT.

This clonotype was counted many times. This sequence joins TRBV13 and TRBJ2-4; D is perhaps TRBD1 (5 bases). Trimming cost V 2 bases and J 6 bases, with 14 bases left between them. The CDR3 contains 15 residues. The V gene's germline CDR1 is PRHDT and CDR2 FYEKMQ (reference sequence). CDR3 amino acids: CASSLIKGVGNIQYF. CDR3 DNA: TGTGCCAGCAGCTTAATTAAAGGGGTTGGAAACATTCAGTACTTC.

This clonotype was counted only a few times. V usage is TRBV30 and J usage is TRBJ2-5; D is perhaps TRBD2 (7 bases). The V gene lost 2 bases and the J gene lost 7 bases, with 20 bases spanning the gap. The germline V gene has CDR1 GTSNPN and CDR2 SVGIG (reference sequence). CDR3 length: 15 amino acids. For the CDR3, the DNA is TGTGCCTGGAGTCCCAGGGGCAGCGGGAAAGGGACCCAGTACTTC. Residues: CAWSPRGSGKGTQYF.

The CDR3 nucleotides are TGTGCCACCAGTGATCCCGGGACCTCAGGGGGGGAGACCCAGTACTTC. Amino acids: CATSDPGTSGGETQYF. The chain carries TRBV24-1 and TRBJ2-5; D is possibly TRBD1 (7 bases). Between the trimmed V and J ends, which lost 3 bases and 5 bases, there was a span of 18 bases. Per germline, CDR1 KGHDR and CDR2 SFDVKD. The length of the CDR3 is 16 residues.

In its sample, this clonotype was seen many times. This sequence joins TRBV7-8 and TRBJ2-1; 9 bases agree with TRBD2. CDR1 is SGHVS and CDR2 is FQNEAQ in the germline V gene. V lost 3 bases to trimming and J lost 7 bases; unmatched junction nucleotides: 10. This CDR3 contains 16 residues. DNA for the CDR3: TGTGCCAGCAGCTTCCAACTAGCGGGCTCGAGGAATGAGCAGTTCTTC. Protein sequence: CASSFQLAGSRNEQFF.

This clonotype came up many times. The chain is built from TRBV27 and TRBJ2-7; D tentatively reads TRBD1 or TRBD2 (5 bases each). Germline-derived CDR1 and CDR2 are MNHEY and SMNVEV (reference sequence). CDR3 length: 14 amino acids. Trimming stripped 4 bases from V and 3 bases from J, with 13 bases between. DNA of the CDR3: TGTGCCAGCAGTTCATGGGGGAGACTCTACGAGCAGTACTTC. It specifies CASSSWGRLYEQYF.

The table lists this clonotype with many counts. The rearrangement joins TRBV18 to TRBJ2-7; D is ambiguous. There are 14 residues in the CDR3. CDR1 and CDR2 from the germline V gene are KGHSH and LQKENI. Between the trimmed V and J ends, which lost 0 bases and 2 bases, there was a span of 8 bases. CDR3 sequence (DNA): TGTGCCAGCTCACCACCGCAGAGTCCCTACGAGCAGTACTTC. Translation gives CASSPPQSPYEQYF.

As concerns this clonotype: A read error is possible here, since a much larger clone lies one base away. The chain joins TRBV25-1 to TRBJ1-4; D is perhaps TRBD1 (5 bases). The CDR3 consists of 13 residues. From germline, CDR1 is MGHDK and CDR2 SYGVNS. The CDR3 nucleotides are TGTGCCATCAGTCAGGTATGGGGCGAAAAACTGTTTTTT. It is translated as CAISQVWGEKLFF. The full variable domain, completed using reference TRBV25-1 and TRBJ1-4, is EADIYQTPRYLVIGTGKKITLECSQTMGHDKMYWYQQDPGMELHLIHYSYGVNSTEKGDLSSESTVSRIRTEHFPLTLESARPSHTSQYLCAISQVWGEKLFFGSGTQLSVL.

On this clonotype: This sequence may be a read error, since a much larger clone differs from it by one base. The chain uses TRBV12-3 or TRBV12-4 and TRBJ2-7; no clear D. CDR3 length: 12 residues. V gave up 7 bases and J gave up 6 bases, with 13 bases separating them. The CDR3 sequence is CASTSPFFEQYF. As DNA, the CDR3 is TGTGCCAGCACCTCCCCCTTTTTCGAGCAGTACTTC.

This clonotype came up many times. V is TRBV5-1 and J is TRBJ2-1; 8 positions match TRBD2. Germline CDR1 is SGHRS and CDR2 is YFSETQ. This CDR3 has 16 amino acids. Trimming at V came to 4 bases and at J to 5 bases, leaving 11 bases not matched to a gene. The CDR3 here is CASSPSWREANNEQFF. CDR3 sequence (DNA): TGCGCCAGCAGCCCCTCGTGGCGGGAGGCCAACAATGAGCAGTTCTTC.